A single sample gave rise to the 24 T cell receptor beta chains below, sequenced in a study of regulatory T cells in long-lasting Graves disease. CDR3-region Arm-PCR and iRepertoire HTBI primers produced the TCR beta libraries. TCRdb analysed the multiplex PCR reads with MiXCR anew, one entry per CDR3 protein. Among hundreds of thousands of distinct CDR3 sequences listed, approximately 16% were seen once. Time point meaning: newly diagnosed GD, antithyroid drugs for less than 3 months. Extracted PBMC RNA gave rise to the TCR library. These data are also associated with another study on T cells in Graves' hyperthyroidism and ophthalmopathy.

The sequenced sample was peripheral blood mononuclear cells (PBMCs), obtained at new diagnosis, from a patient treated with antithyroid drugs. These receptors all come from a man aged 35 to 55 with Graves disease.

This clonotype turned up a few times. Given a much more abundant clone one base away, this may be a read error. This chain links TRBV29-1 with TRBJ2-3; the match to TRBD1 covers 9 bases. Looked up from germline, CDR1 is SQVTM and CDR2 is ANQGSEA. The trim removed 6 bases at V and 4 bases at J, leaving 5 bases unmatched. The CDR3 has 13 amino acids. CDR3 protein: CSVRTGAADTQYF. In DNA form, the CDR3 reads TGCAGCGTCAGGACAGGGGCGGCAGATACGCAGTATTTT.

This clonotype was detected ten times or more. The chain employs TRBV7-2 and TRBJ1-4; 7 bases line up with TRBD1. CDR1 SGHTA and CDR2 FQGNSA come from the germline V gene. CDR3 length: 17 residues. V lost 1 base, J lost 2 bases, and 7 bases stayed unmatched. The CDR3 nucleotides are TGTGCCAGCAGCTTAGTAGGAGGACAGGCGACTAATGAAAAACTGTTTTTT. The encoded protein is CASSLVGGQATNEKLFF.

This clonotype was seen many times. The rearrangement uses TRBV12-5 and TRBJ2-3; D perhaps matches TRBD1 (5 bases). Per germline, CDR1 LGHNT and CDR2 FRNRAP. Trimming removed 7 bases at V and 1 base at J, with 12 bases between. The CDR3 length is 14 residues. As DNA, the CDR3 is TGTGCTAGTGCCCCTTCGACAGGCACAGATACGCAGTATTTT. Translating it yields CASAPSTGTDTQYF.

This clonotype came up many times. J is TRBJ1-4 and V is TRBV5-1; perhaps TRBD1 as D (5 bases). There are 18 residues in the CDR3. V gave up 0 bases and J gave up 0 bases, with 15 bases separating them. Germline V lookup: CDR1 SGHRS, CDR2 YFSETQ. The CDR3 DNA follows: TGCGCCAGCAGCTTGGGTTCAGGGCTCCCACCAACTAATGAAAAACTGTTTTTT. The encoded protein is CASSLGSGLPPTNEKLFF. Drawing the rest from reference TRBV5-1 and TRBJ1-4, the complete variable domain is KAGVTQTPRYLIKTRGQQVTLSCSPISGHRSVSWYQQTPGQGLQFLFEYFSETQRNKGNFPGRFSGRQFSNSRSEMNVSTLELGDSALYLCASSLGSGLPPTNEKLFFGSGTQLSVL.

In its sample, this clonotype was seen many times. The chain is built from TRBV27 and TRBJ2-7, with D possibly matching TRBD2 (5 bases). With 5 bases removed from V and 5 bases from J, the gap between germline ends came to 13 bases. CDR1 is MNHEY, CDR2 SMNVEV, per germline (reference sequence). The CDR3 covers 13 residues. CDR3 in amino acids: CASSLRRAHEQYF. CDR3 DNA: TGTGCCAGCAGTCTACGGCGGGCCCACGAGCAGTACTTC.

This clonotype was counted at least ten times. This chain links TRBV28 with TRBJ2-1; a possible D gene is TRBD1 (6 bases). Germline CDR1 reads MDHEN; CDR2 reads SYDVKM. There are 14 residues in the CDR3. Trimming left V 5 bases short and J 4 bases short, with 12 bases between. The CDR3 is CASSLTDRYNEQFF. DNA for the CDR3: TGTGCCAGCAGTCTAACTGACAGGTACAATGAGCAGTTCTTC.

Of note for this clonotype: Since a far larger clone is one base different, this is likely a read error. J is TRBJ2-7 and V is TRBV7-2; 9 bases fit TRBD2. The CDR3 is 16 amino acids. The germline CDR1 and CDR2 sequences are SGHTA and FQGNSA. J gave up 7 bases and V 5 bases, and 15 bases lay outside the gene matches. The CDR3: CASSMMRGGGYNEQYF. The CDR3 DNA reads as TGTGCCAGCAGCATGATGCGGGGGGGCGGGTACAATGAGCAGTACTTC.

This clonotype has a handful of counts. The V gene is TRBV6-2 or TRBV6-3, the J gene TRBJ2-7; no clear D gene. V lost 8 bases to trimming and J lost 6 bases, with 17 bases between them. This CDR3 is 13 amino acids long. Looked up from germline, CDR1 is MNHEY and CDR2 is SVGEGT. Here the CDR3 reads CASSSYAVREQYF. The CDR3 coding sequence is TGTGCCAGCTCATCTTACGCCGTGCGCGAGCAGTACTTC.

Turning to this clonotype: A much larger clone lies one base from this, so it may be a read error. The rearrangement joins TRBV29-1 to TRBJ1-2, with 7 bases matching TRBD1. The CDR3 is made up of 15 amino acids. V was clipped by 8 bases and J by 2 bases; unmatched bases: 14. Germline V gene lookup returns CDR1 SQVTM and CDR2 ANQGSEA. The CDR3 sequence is CSIGWGGTENYGYTF. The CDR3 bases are TGCAGCATCGGATGGGGTGGGACAGAGAACTATGGCTACACCTTC.

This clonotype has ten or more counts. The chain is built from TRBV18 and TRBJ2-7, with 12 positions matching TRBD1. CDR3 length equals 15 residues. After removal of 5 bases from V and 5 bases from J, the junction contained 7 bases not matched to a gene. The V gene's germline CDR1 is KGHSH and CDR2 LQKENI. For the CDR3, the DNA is TGTGCCAGCTCATCGGGACAGGGGGCAGGAAACGAGCAGTACTTC. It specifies CASSSGQGAGNEQYF.

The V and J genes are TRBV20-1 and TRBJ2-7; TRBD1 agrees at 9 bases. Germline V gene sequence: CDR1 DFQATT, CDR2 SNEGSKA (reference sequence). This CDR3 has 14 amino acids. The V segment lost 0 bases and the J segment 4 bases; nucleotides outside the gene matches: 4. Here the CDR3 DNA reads TGCAGTGCTAGAGACCGGGACAGGGTTTACGAGCAGTACTTC. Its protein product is CSARDRDRVYEQYF.

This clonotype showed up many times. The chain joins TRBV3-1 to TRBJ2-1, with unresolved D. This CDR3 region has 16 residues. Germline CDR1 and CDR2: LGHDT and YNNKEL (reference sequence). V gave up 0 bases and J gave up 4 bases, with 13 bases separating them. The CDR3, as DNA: TGTGCCAGCAGCCAAGATAGGCTGTCGCAATACAATGAGCAGTTCTTC. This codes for CASSQDRLSQYNEQFF.

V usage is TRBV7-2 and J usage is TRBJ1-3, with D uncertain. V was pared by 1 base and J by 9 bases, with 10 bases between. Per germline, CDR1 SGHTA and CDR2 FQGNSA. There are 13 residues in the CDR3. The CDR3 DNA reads TGTGCCAGCAGCTTAGAAGCTAGACGCACCATATATTTT. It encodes CASSLEARRTIYF.

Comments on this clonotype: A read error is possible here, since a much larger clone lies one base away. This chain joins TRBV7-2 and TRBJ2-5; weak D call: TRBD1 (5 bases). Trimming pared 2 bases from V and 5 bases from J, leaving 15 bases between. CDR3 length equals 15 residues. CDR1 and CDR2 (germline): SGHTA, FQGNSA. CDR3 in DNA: TGTGCCAGCAGCTTATACCAGGGAAGGAGTGAGACCCAGTACTTC. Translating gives CASSLYQGRSETQYF.

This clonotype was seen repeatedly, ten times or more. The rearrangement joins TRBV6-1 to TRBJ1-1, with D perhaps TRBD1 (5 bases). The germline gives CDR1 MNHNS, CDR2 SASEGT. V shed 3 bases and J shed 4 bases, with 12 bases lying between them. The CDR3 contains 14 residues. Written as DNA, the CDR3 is TGTGCCAGCAGTGAGCGGGGGAGCGTCACTGAAGCTTTCTTT. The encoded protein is CASSERGSVTEAFF.

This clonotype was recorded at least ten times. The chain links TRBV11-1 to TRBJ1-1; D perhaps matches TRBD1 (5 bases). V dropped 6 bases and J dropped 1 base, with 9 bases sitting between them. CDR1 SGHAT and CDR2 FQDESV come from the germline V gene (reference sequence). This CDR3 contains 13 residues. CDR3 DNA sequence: TGTGCCAGCAGTCACAGGAGGAACACTGAAGCTTTCTTT. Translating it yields CASSHRRNTEAFF.

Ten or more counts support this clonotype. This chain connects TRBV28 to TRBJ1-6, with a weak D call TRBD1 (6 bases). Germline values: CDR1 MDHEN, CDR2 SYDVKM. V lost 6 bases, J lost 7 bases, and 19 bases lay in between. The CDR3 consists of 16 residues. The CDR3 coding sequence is TGTGCCAGCAGCTCCCCGGGGGGCTTGCGGAATTCACCCCTCCACTTT. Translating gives CASSSPGGLRNSPLHF.

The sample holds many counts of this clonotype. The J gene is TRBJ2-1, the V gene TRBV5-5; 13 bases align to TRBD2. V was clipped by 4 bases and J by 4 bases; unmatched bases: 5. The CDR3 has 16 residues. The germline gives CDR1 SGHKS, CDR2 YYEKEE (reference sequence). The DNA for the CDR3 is TGTGCCAGCAGCCAGACTAGCGGGGGGCCGTACAATGAGCAGTTCTTC. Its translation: CASSQTSGGPYNEQFF.

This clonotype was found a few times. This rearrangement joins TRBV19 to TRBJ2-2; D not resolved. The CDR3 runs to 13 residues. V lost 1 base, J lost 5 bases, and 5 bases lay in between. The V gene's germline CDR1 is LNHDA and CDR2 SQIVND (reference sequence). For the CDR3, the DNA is TGTGCCAGTAGTATAGTTCGGACCGGGGAGCTGTTTTTT. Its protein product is CASSIVRTGELFF.

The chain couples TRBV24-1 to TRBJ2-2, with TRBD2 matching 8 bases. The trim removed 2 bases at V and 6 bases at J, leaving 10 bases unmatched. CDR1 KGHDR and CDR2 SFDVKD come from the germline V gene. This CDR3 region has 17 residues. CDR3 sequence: CATSDSPGLGVSGELFF. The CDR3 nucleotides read TGTGCCACCAGTGATTCCCCGGGACTAGGGGTTTCCGGGGAGCTGTTTTTT.

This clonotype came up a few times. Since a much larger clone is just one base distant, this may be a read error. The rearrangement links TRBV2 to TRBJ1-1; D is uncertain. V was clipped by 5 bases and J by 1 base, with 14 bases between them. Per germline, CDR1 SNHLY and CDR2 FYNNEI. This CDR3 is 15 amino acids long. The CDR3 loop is CASSYSGGQNTEAFF. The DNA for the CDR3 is TGTGCCAGCAGTTATTCGGGCGGCCAGAACACTGAAGCTTTCTTT.

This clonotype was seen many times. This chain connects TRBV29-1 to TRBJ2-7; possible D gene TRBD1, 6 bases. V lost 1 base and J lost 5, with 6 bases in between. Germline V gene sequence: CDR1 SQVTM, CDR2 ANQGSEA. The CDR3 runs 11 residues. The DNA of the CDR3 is TGCAGCGTTGAAGCAGGGGACGAGCAGTACTTC. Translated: CSVEAGDEQYF.

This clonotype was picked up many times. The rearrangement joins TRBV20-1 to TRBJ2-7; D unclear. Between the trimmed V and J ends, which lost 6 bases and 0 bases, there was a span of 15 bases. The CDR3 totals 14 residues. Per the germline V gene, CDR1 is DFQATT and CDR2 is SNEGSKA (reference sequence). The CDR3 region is CSAAEGSPSYEQYF. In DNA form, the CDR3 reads TGCAGTGCCGCGGAAGGGTCTCCCTCCTACGAGCAGTACTTC.

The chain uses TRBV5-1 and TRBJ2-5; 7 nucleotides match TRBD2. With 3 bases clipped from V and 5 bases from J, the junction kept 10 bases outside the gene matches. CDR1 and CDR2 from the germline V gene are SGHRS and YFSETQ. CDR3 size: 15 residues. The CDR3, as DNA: TGCGCCAGCAGCTCCAACGCGGGGGATCAGGAGACCCAGTACTTC. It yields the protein CASSSNAGDQETQYF.